The rows below give T cell receptor beta chains drawn from one sample of a study of cytotoxic CD8 clonotypes in ibrutinib-treated CLL. Sequencing was performed with immunoSEQ multiplex PCR; in TCRdb, only in-frame clones are kept and a portion is missing. Here the sample spans more than 200,000 clones, under 80% being singletons. The sample in question was PBMCs, obtained after 24 months of ibrutinib treatment. These receptors were taken from a human donor with chronic lymphocytic leukemia. Each CDR3 is given with its conserved first and last residue. The D gene is left open where the match is weak. Size tells how often a clone was seen (once, few, many) or the class of an expanded clone, and some rows leave it out.

CDR3 protein: CASSPGPAEQYF
CDR3 DNA: TGTGCCAGCAGCCCTGGACCAGCGGAGCAGTACTTC
clone size: .
D gene: .
J gene: TRBJ2-7
V gene: TRBV7-9

CDR3 protein: CAWSLGSTSTDSYEQYF
CDR3 DNA: TGTGCCTGGAGCCTAGGCTCGACTAGCACCGACTCCTACGAGCAGTACTTC
clone size: .
D gene: TRBD2
J gene: TRBJ2-7
V gene: TRBV30

CDR3 protein: CAWRYSRAQYF
CDR3 DNA: TGTGCCTGGAGATACTCGAGGGCCCAGTACTTC
clone size: .
D gene: .
J gene: TRBJ2-5
V gene: TRBV30

CDR3 protein: CASSFRTGGVADTQYF
CDR3 DNA: TGTGCCAGCAGCTTTAGGACAGGGGGAGTCGCAGATACGCAGTATTTT
clone size: .
D gene: TRBD1
J gene: TRBJ2-3
V gene: TRBV13

CDR3 protein: CASSEWGGRSVNEQFF
CDR3 DNA: TGCGCCAGCAGTGAGTGGGGCGGGAGGTCAGTTAATGAGCAGTTCTTC
clone size: .
D gene: TRBD2
J gene: TRBJ2-1
V gene: TRBV10-1

CDR3 protein: CASSAQTELYGYTF
CDR3 DNA: TGTGCCAGTAGCGCCCAGACAGAACTCTATGGCTACACCTTC
clone size: few
D gene: .
J gene: TRBJ1-2
V gene: TRBV19

CDR3 protein: CASSEETNTGELFF
CDR3 DNA: TGTGCCAGCAGTGAAGAAACTAACACCGGGGAGCTGTTTTTT
clone size: .
D gene: .
J gene: TRBJ2-2
V gene: TRBV25-1

CDR3 protein: CASSISARGHQPQHF
CDR3 DNA: TGTGCCAGTAGTATTTCGGCCAGGGGGCATCAGCCCCAGCATTTT
clone size: many
D gene: TRBD1
J gene: TRBJ1-5
V gene: TRBV19

CDR3 protein: CASNVRQGVYEQYF
CDR3 DNA: TGTGCCAGCAACGTACGGCAGGGTGTCTACGAGCAGTACTTC
clone size: .
D gene: .
J gene: TRBJ2-7
V gene: TRBV2

CDR3 protein: CASGQAGINEQFF
CDR3 DNA: TGTGCTAGTGGCCAGGCAGGAATCAATGAGCAGTTCTTC
clone size: few
D gene: .
J gene: TRBJ2-1
V gene: TRBV12-5

CDR3 protein: CASSRATGLAHEQFF
CDR3 DNA: TGTGCCAGCAGCCGGGCAACGGGACTAGCGCATGAGCAGTTCTTC
clone size: .
D gene: TRBD2
J gene: TRBJ2-1
V gene: TRBV5-6

CDR3 protein: CASSSITGELFF
CDR3 DNA: TGTGCCAGCAGCTCAATCACCGGGGAGCTGTTTTTT
clone size: few
D gene: .
J gene: TRBJ2-2
V gene: TRBV9

CDR3 protein: CATLWGAYGYTF
CDR3 DNA: TGTGCCACCCTTTGGGGTGCCTATGGCTACACCTTC
clone size: .
D gene: .
J gene: TRBJ1-2
V gene: TRBV19

CDR3 protein: CASSSSGYLREQYF
CDR3 DNA: TGTGCCAGCAGCTCCAGCGGGTATCTACGAGAGCAGTACTTC
clone size: once
D gene: .
J gene: TRBJ2-7
V gene: TRBV13

CDR3 protein: CASSAKTGTSEQYF
CDR3 DNA: TGTGCCAGCAGCGCCAAGACAGGGACCTCCGAGCAGTACTTC
clone size: .
D gene: TRBD1
J gene: TRBJ2-7
V gene: TRBV9

CDR3 protein: CASSLEPGQEGKLFF
CDR3 DNA: TGCGCCAGCAGCCTAGAACCGGGACAGGAAGGAAAACTGTTTTTT
clone size: .
D gene: TRBD1
J gene: TRBJ1-4
V gene: TRBV5-1

CDR3 protein: CSVEGTESSYEQYF
CDR3 DNA: TGCAGCGTTGAGGGGACGGAGAGCTCCTACGAGCAGTACTTC
clone size: .
D gene: .
J gene: TRBJ2-7
V gene: TRBV29-1

CDR3 protein: CSVEGQGNTEAFF
CDR3 DNA: TGCAGCGTTGAGGGACAGGGTAATACTGAAGCTTTCTTT
clone size: .
D gene: TRBD1
J gene: TRBJ1-1
V gene: TRBV29-1

CDR3 protein: CATRGYSNQPQHF
CDR3 DNA: TGTGCCACCAGAGGGTATAGCAATCAGCCCCAGCATTTT
clone size: few
D gene: .
J gene: TRBJ1-5
V gene: TRBV15

CDR3 protein: CASSVKRGTEAFF
CDR3 DNA: TGTGCCAGCAGTGTTAAGCGGGGAACTGAAGCTTTCTTT
clone size: few
D gene: .
J gene: TRBJ1-1
V gene: TRBV2

CDR3 protein: CASSPTGKRKTQYF
CDR3 DNA: TGTGCCAGCAGTCCTACAGGGAAAAGGAAGACCCAGTACTTC
clone size: once
D gene: .
J gene: TRBJ2-5
V gene: TRBV6-5

CDR3 protein: CATSRDRGGYGYTF
CDR3 DNA: TGTGCCACCAGCAGAGACCGAGGGGGCTATGGCTACACCTTC
clone size: .
D gene: .
J gene: TRBJ1-2
V gene: TRBV15

CDR3 protein: CASRFDGSPYEQYF
CDR3 DNA: TGTGCCAGCAGATTTGACGGATCCCCCTACGAGCAGTACTTC
clone size: .
D gene: .
J gene: TRBJ2-7
V gene: TRBV6-5

CDR3 protein: CASSEVLLGSSYEQYF
CDR3 DNA: TGTGCCAGCAGTGAAGTGTTACTGGGGAGCTCCTACGAGCAGTACTTC
clone size: .
D gene: .
J gene: TRBJ2-7
V gene: TRBV2

CDR3 protein: CASSSDGDGYTF
CDR3 DNA: TGTGCCAGCAGCTCGGACGGCGACGGCTACACCTTC
clone size: .
D gene: .
J gene: TRBJ1-2
V gene: TRBV7-9

CDR3 protein: CASSVTPLGPQHF
CDR3 DNA: TGTGCCAGTAGTGTTACACCCCTGGGGCCCCAGCATTTT
clone size: .
D gene: .
J gene: TRBJ1-5
V gene: TRBV19

CDR3 protein: CASSRVGQFSYEQYF
CDR3 DNA: TGTGCCAGCAGCCGGGTGGGACAGTTCTCCTACGAGCAGTACTTC
clone size: .
D gene: TRBD1
J gene: TRBJ2-7
V gene: TRBV13

CDR3 protein: CASSHRDPLGNEQFF
CDR3 DNA: TGCGCCAGCAGCCACCGGGACCCCCTGGGGAATGAGCAGTTCTTC
clone size: .
D gene: .
J gene: TRBJ2-1
V gene: TRBV5-1

CDR3 protein: CASSSLAGGPGTQYF
CDR3 DNA: TGTGCCAGCAGTTCACTAGCGGGAGGGCCGGGCACGCAGTATTTT
clone size: .
D gene: TRBD2
J gene: TRBJ2-3
V gene: TRBV6-5

CDR3 protein: CASSIHSNNEQFF
CDR3 DNA: TGTGCCAGTAGTATACACTCCAATAATGAGCAGTTCTTC
clone size: .
D gene: .
J gene: TRBJ2-1
V gene: TRBV19

CDR3 protein: CASSSGRGLANEQFF
CDR3 DNA: TGTGCCAGCAGCTCCGGGCGGGGACTAGCGAATGAGCAGTTCTTC
clone size: .
D gene: TRBD2
J gene: TRBJ2-1
V gene: TRBV7-9

CDR3 protein: CASSEFGMIYEQYF
CDR3 DNA: TGTGCCAGCAGTGAATTCGGTATGATCTACGAGCAGTACTTC
clone size: .
D gene: .
J gene: TRBJ2-7
V gene: TRBV25-1

CDR3 protein: CASSYSIGRGTNEQFF
CDR3 DNA: TGTGCCAGCAGTTACTCGATAGGCAGGGGGACAAATGAGCAGTTCTTC
clone size: few
D gene: TRBD1
J gene: TRBJ2-1
V gene: TRBV6-5

CDR3 protein: CASSLQGGYNEQFF
CDR3 DNA: TGTGCCAGCAGCTTGCAGGGGGGGTATAATGAGCAGTTCTTC
clone size: few
D gene: .
J gene: TRBJ2-1
V gene: TRBV7-6

CDR3 protein: CASSLGQGDTYEQYF
CDR3 DNA: TGTGCCAGCAGCTTAGGACAGGGAGACACCTACGAGCAGTACTTC
clone size: .
D gene: TRBD1
J gene: TRBJ2-7
V gene: TRBV7-3

CDR3 protein: CSVAVRAAKNIQYF
CDR3 DNA: TGCAGCGTTGCTGTCCGGGCGGCCAAAAACATTCAGTACTTC
clone size: .
D gene: .
J gene: TRBJ2-4
V gene: TRBV29-1

CDR3 protein: CASSLMFGSSGGDEQFF
CDR3 DNA: TGTGCCAGCAGCTTAATGTTCGGGTCTAGCGGTGGGGATGAGCAGTTCTTC
clone size: .
D gene: TRBD2
J gene: TRBJ2-1
V gene: TRBV11-2

CDR3 protein: CASSATGGHYNEQFF
CDR3 DNA: TGTGCCAGCAGCGCCACAGGGGGCCATTACAATGAGCAGTTCTTC
clone size: .
D gene: TRBD1
J gene: TRBJ2-1
V gene: TRBV9

CDR3 protein: CASSSRSGTFFEQYF
CDR3 DNA: TGTGCCAGCAGTTCCAGATCCGGGACATTCTTCGAGCAGTACTTC
clone size: .
D gene: .
J gene: TRBJ2-7
V gene: TRBV27

CDR3 protein: CASSLGAGENYEQYF
CDR3 DNA: TGTGCCAGCAGCTTGGGGGCAGGTGAAAACTACGAGCAGTACTTC
clone size: few
D gene: .
J gene: TRBJ2-7
V gene: TRBV7-9

CDR3 protein: CASSPVAGRVNEQFF
CDR3 DNA: TGTGCCAGCAGCCCGGTCGCAGGGCGGGTCAATGAGCAGTTCTTC
clone size: .
D gene: .
J gene: TRBJ2-1
V gene: TRBV4-2

CDR3 protein: CASSFFSSYEQYF
CDR3 DNA: TGTGCCAGCAGCTTTTTTAGTAGCTACGAGCAGTACTTC
clone size: few
D gene: .
J gene: TRBJ2-7
V gene: TRBV7-2